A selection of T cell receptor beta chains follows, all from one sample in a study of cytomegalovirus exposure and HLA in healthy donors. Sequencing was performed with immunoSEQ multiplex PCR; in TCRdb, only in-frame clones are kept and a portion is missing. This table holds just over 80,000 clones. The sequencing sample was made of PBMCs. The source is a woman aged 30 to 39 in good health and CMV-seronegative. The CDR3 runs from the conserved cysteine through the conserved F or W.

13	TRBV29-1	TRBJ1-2	CSVGGGGNYGYTF
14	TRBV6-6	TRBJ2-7	CASSYNRVSDEQYF
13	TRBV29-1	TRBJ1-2	CSVVGGPNYGYTF
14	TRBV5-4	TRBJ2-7	CASRSGTGSYEQYF
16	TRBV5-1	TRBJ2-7	CASSLGGLTGTYEQYF
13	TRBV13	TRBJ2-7	CASSLSRGNEQYF
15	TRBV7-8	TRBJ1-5	CASSLTGGRSQPQHF
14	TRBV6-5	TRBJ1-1	CASRAGQGNTEAFF
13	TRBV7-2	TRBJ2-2	CASSLDFTGELFF
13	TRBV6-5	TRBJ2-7	CASSYSQASKQYF
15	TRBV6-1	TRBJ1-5	CASSAGQGIAQPQHF
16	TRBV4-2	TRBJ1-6	CASSQGAETPYSPLHF
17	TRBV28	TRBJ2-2	CASSSGLAVTRTGELFF
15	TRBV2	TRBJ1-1	CASSEGTSRSLEAFF
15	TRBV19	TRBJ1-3	CASSMGQGFGNTIYF
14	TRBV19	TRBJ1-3	CASSTGGTGNTIYF
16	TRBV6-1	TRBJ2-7	CASSEAGPGLYYEQYF
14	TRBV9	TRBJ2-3	CASSVPPSGDTQYF
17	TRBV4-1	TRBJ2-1	CASSQESYGTGYNEQFF
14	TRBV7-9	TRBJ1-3	CASSLGRAGNTIYF